This T cell receptor beta chain was captured by sequencing in a study of OX40 agonist ivuxolimab in advanced cancers. Looking at the study overall: It was permissible to have had prior anti-PD-1, anti-PD-L1 or anti-CTLA-4 therapy, and about 40% had some.

Turning to this clone: Its antigen is still unknown.

Study-level findings and limits: Compared with CD4+, CD8+ T cells on average had more expanded clones. Doses of 0.1 to 3.0 mg/kg were accompanied by clonal expansion of CD4+ and CD8+ blood T cells by week 6.

V lost 4 bases, J lost 2 bases, and 14 bases lay in between. The CDR3 sequence is 15 residues long. Germline V lookup: CDR1 SGHRS, CDR2 YFSETQ. The method was immunoSEQ multiplex PCR; TCRdb's version includes in-frame clones alone and lacks a portion of them. The sample holds 100,000 or so clones, 70% to 90% seen once. V usage is TRBV5-1 and J usage is TRBJ2-3, with D hard to call. This TCR was recovered from an adult with an advanced solid tumor such as melanoma, head and neck, liver or kidney cancer. The sample consisted of CD4+ or CD8+ T cells sorted from blood, taken in a trial of the OX40 agonist ivuxolimab. Here the CDR3 DNA reads TGCGCCAGCAGCCTGGACGGACGACCCACAGATACGCAGTATTTT. Amino acid sequence: CASSLDGRPTDTQYF.